This T cell receptor beta chain emerged from a study of T cells in Graves' hyperthyroidism and ophthalmopathy. This clonotype showed up many times. Antigen specificity is unknown. Patients showing uncontrolled infection, other autoimmune disease, pregnancy or lactation were ineligible. Clinical symptoms, serum thyroxine and TRAb, thyroid ultrasound and orbital computed tomography were used for the diagnoses. General observations from the study: Most clonotypes expanded in the thyroid (above 0.001) were also present in blood.

Regions amplified from RNA transcripts were the TCR beta CDR3 regions. HTBI primers were the set used in a first-round RT-PCR of the TCR CDR3. TCRdb independently ran MiXCR on the multiplex PCR reads; one entry per CDR3 protein. The sample lists some 570,000 distinct CDR3 sequences; approximately 15% were seen once. This receptor was taken from a woman aged 18-30 years with Graves' ophthalmopathy. The source material was blood.

The CDR3 region is CASTWTNYEQYF. The CDR3 DNA is TGTGCCAGCACCTGGACAAACTACGAGCAGTACTTC. V usage is TRBV12-3 or TRBV12-4 and J usage is TRBJ2-7, with D perhaps matching TRBD1 (5 bases). The CDR3 has 12 amino acids. The V and J ends lost 7 bases and 3 bases respectively, with 10 bases between them.